The 7 T cell receptor beta chains in this list originate from one sample, sequenced in a study of cytomegalovirus exposure and HLA in healthy donors. Use of 60 Vbeta and 13 Jbeta primers characterized the PCR. Using immunoSEQ multiplex PCR, the repertoire was profiled, and TCRdb retains in-frame clones only, with some absent. The repertoire holds 150,000 to 200,000 clones, with roughly 80% as singletons. Sequenced: PBMCs. The receptors originated from a man aged 35 to 55 in good health and CMV-seronegative.

This chain links TRBV19 with TRBJ2-3, with 14 bases matching TRBD2. Germline-derived CDR1 and CDR2 are LNHDA and SQIVND (reference sequence). This CDR3 region has 16 residues. Trimming removed 6 bases from V and 2 bases from J; junction bases left unmatched: 4. CDR3 protein: CASSRLAGGYTDTQYF. The CDR3 coding sequence is TGTGCCAGTAGCCGACTAGCGGGGGGGTACACAGATACGCAGTATTTT.

The rearrangement joins TRBV7-2 to TRBJ2-3; 9 nucleotides match TRBD2. The trim removed 2 bases at V and 6 bases at J, leaving 6 bases unmatched. Germline V lookup: CDR1 SGHTA, CDR2 FQGNSA. This CDR3 has 15 amino acids. CDR3: CASSLMAGGLDTQYF. Here the CDR3 DNA reads TGTGCCAGCAGCTTAATGGCGGGGGGGCTGGATACGCAGTATTTT.

The rearrangement joins TRBV7-2 to TRBJ1-2; no definite D call. Germline-derived CDR1 and CDR2 are SGHTA and FQGNSA. Trimming shortened V by 5 bases and J by 2 bases, and 15 bases separated the two germline ends. This CDR3 contains 15 residues. DNA for the CDR3: TGTGCCAGCAGCCCTGTCACGGGTTTAAACTATGGCTACACCTTC. Amino acid sequence: CASSPVTGLNYGYTF.

This clone was observed a few times. J is TRBJ1-5 and V is TRBV4-3; no reliable D call. Looked up from germline, CDR1 is LGHNA and CDR2 is YSLEER. This CDR3 comprises 15 residues. Trimming shortened V by 0 bases and J by 2 bases, and 8 bases separated the two germline ends. The CDR3 reads CASSQDRAGNQPQHF. In DNA form, the CDR3 reads TGCGCCAGCAGCCAAGATAGAGCGGGCAATCAGCCCCAGCATTTT.

The gene calls are TRBV9 and TRBJ1-1; D is ambiguous. Germline assignment: CDR1 SGDLS and CDR2 YYNGEE. This CDR3 spans 15 amino acids. Trimming removed 3 bases at V and 0 bases at J, with 12 bases between. The CDR3 loop reads CASSEGPRVNTEAFF. The CDR3 nucleotides read TGTGCCAGCAGCGAGGGCCCGCGGGTGAACACTGAAGCTTTCTTT.

The gene calls are TRBV28 and TRBJ2-7; 7 bases are a match to TRBD2. The CDR3 spans 15 residues. After removal of 6 bases from V and 4 bases from J, the junction contained 12 bases not matched to a gene. In germline, CDR1 is MDHEN, CDR2 SYDVKM. CDR3 bases: TGTGCCAGCAGCCGTGCCTCGGGACTAAAATACGAGCAGTACTTC. This sequence encodes CASSRASGLKYEQYF.

V usage is TRBV30 and J usage is TRBJ2-7; TRBD2 aligns across 8 bases. The CDR3 covers 15 residues. Germline V gene data show CDR1 as GTSNPN and CDR2 as SVGIG (reference sequence). The junction had 8 bases not matched to a gene; V was cut back by 0 bases and J by 4 bases. The CDR3 sequence is CAWSVHSGGQYEQYF. Here the CDR3 DNA reads TGTGCCTGGAGTGTACACAGCGGGGGTCAATACGAGCAGTACTTC.